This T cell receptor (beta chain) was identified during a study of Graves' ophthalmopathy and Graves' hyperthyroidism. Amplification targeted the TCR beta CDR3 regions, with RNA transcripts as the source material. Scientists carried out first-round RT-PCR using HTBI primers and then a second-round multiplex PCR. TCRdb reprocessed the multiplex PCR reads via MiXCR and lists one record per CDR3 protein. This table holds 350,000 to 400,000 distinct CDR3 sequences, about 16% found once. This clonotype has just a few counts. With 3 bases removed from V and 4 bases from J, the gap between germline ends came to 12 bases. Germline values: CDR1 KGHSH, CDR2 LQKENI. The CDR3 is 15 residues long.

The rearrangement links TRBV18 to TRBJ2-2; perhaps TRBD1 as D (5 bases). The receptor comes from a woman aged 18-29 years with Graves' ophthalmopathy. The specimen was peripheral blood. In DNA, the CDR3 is TGTGCCAGCTCACCTACGACAGCCTCCACCGGGGAGCTGTTTTTT. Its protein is CASSPTTASTGELFF.